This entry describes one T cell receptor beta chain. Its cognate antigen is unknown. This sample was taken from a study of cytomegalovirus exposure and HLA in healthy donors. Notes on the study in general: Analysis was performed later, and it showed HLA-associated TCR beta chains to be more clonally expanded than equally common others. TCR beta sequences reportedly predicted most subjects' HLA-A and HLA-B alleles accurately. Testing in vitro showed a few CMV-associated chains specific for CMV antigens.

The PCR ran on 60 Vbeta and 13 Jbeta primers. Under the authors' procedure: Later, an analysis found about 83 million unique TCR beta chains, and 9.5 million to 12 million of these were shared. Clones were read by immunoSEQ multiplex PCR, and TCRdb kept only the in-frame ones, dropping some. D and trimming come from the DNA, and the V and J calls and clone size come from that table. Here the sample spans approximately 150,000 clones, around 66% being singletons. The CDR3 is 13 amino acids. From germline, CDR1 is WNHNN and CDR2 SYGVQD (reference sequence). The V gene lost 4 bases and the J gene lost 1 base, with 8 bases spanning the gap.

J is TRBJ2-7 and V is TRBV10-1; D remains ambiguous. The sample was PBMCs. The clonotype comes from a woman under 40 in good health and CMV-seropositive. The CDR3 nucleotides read TGCGCCAGCAGTGTTTCAGTGTCCTACGAGCAGTACTTC. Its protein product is CASSVSVSYEQYF.